These 17 T cell receptor beta chains were sequenced from one sample in a study of blood T cell repertoires in COVID-19. Sequencing was performed with immunoSEQ multiplex PCR; in TCRdb, only in-frame clones are kept and a portion is missing. The table has about 100,000 clones, about 84% seen once. Sequences were obtained from peripheral blood. The receptors originated from a human donor in a cohort sampled during active COVID-19.

The CDR3: CASNYRHANTGELFF. The CDR3 nucleotides are TGTGCCAGTAATTACAGACACGCGAACACCGGGGAGCTGTTTTTT. V usage is TRBV19 and J usage is TRBJ2-2; D uncertain. Looked up from germline, CDR1 is LNHDA and CDR2 is SQIVND (reference sequence). The germline V and J ends were trimmed by 7 bases and 0 bases, with 12 bases remaining between them. The length of the CDR3 is 15 residues. Filled out from reference TRBV19 and TRBJ2-2, the complete variable domain reads DGGITQSPKYLFRKEGQNVTLSCEQNLNHDAMYWYRQDPGQGLRLIYYSQIVNDFQKGDIAEGYSVSREKKESFPLTVTSAQKNPTAFYLCASNYRHANTGELFFGEGSRLTVL.

The sample holds one count of this clone. This chain uses TRBV12-3 or TRBV12-4 with TRBJ2-1; D is unclear. V lost 6 bases to trimming and J lost 7 bases, with 13 bases between them. The CDR3 has 13 residues. The CDR3 loop reads CASREKAPNEQFF. The DNA of the CDR3 is TGTGCCAGCAGGGAGAAGGCCCCTAATGAGCAGTTCTTC.

This chain links TRBV19 with TRBJ1-5; D uncertain. The CDR3 covers 14 residues. V lost 1 base and J 3 bases, leaving 7 bases between the germline ends. In germline, CDR1 is LNHDA, CDR2 SQIVND (reference sequence). The CDR3 reads CASSIVQNNQPQHF. The CDR3 coding sequence is TGTGCCAGTAGTATAGTTCAGAACAATCAGCCCCAGCATTTT.

This clone was detected once. V gene TRBV11-2 combines with J gene TRBJ1-1; TRBD1 matches 8 bases. The V gene's germline CDR1 is SGHAT and CDR2 FQNNGV. There are 15 residues in the CDR3. V gave up 5 bases and J gave up 4 bases; unmatched junction bases: 9. CDR3 sequence reads: CASSTRTGWGTEAFF. CDR3 coding DNA: TGTGCCAGCAGCACCCGGACAGGGTGGGGCACTGAAGCTTTCTTT.

V and J are TRBV11-2 and TRBJ1-6; D remains unclear. Germline CDR1 and CDR2: SGHAT and FQNNGV. V lost 3 bases, J lost 6 bases, and 3 bases lay in between. The CDR3 loop spans 12 amino acids. CDR3 loop: CASSLANSPLHF. DNA of the CDR3: TGTGCCAGCAGCTTGGCTAATTCACCCCTCCACTTT.

The rearrangement uses TRBV6-2 or TRBV6-3 and TRBJ2-7; 11 nucleotides align to TRBD2. With 6 bases clipped from V and 6 bases from J, the junction kept 10 bases outside the gene matches. The CDR3 spans 15 residues. CDR1 MNHEY and CDR2 SVGEGT come from the germline V gene. In DNA, the CDR3 is TGTGCCAGCAGCTTACCGGGACTAGCGGCAATCGAGCAGTACTTC. This translates into CASSLPGLAAIEQYF.

With regard to this clone: An end of the junction does not agree with germline; a read error may underlie this. The chain is built from TRBV9 and TRBJ2-7; possibly TRBD1 for D (6 bases). Germline loops: CDR1 SGDLS, CDR2 YYNGEE. The CDR3 has 14 amino acids. CDR3 sequence (DNA): TGTGCCAGCAGCGTAGGGACAGCCTCCGACGAGCAGTACTTC. This gives the protein CASSVGTASDEQYF.

V and J are TRBV29-1 and TRBJ1-4, with D perhaps TRBD1 (5 bases). This CDR3 region has 12 residues. CDR1 is SQVTM, CDR2 ANQGSEA, per germline. Trimming left V 7 bases short and J 8 bases short, with 14 bases between. Here the CDR3 DNA reads TGCAGCGATCAGGGTGACAAGGAAAAACTGTTTTTT. Encoded protein: CSDQGDKEKLFF.

The chain joins TRBV19 to TRBJ2-2; D unresolved. Between the trimmed V and J ends, which lost 3 bases and 1 base, there was a span of 9 bases. This CDR3 has 15 residues. Germline lookup yields CDR1 LNHDA and CDR2 SQIVND (reference sequence). This chain's CDR3 is CASSMLQWNTGELFF. As DNA, the CDR3 is TGTGCCAGTAGTATGCTACAGTGGAACACCGGGGAGCTGTTTTTT.

The rearrangement uses TRBV6-2 or TRBV6-3 and TRBJ2-4; D unresolved. The CDR3 is made up of 17 amino acids. V was trimmed by 2 bases and J by 1 base, leaving 15 bases between them. Germline V CDR1 and CDR2: MNHEY, SVGEGT. CDR3 sequence (DNA): TGTGCCAGCAGTTACCCTCTATCGCCGGAGGCCAAAAACATTCAGTACTTC. Its translation: CASSYPLSPEAKNIQYF.

The rearrangement links TRBV6-5 to TRBJ1-1, with TRBD1 identical over 9 bases. Germline CDR1 and CDR2: MNHEY and SVGAGI. The length of the CDR3 is 15 residues. J lost 1 base, V lost 6 bases, and 6 bases had no gene match. The CDR3 DNA reads as TGTGCCAGCAGGCTCGGGGGACAGGGGAACACTGAAGCTTTCTTT. This codes for CASRLGGQGNTEAFF.

The CDR3 loop is CASSLSGTSSYNEQFF. In DNA form, the CDR3 reads TGTGCCAGCTCACTAAGCGGGACAAGCTCCTACAATGAGCAGTTCTTC. V usage is TRBV18 and J usage is TRBJ2-1; D might be TRBD2 (7 bases). The germline V gene encodes CDR1 KGHSH and CDR2 LQKENI. The ends were cut back, 4 bases at V and 0 bases at J, with 13 bases in the middle. This CDR3 contains 16 residues.

V usage is TRBV12-3 or TRBV12-4 and J usage is TRBJ1-5; D not resolved. The CDR3 has 12 residues. Trimming removed 1 base from V and 6 bases from J, with 4 bases in between. The CDR3 loop is CASSLVRQPQHF. As DNA, the CDR3 is TGTGCCAGCAGTTTAGTCCGTCAGCCCCAGCATTTT.

For the CDR3, the DNA is TGTGCCAGTAGTATAGTACCCCAGGGTTCGATGAATACGCAGTATTTT. Protein product: CASSIVPQGSMNTQYF. The chain recombines TRBV19 with TRBJ2-3; maybe TRBD1 (5 bases). The CDR3 loop spans 16 amino acids. Germline V gene sequence: CDR1 LNHDA, CDR2 SQIVND (reference sequence). V was cut by 1 base and J by 7 bases, with 18 bases left in between.

The chain is built from TRBV5-1 and TRBJ2-1, with D maybe TRBD1 (6 bases). The CDR3 runs to 16 residues. CDR1 and CDR2 from the germline V gene are SGHRS and YFSETQ. The V end was cut by 4 bases, the J end by 8 bases, with 22 bases between. The CDR3 bases are TGCGCCAGCAGCCCAAGCACGACAGGAACTAGGGATGAGCAGTTCTTC. Residues: CASSPSTTGTRDEQFF.

V is TRBV12-2 and J is TRBJ1-6; the DNA was not used to check the table's D call, TRBD1. TRBV12-2 is noted as a pseudogene. The CDR3 consists of 17 residues. CDR3 sequence: CASRIQGATLEGSPLHF. Here the CDR3 DNA reads TGTGCAAGTCGTATACAGGGGGCCACGCTTGAAGGGTCACCCCTCCACTTT.

The J gene is TRBJ2-3, the V gene TRBV7-2; maybe TRBD1 (6 bases). In germline, CDR1 is SGHTA, CDR2 FQGNSA. This CDR3 has 15 amino acids. Trimming cost V 5 bases and J 6 bases, with 18 bases left between them. CDR3 in amino acids: CASSAQTGSADTQYF. The DNA of the CDR3 is TGTGCCAGCAGCGCCCAGACAGGCTCCGCGGATACGCAGTATTTT.